Detailed here is one T cell receptor (beta chain). The target antigen is unknown. One entry per CDR3 protein results from TCRdb running MiXCR on the RT-PCR reads. The data show roughly 520,000 distinct CDR3 sequences, about 25% seen once. The entry originates in a study of response to subunit inactivated influenza vaccine. Notes on the study in general: The authors suggested that few new T cells are recruited per seasonal influenza vaccination.

Sample: CD4+ T cells sorted from PBMCs, taken around 5 days after vaccination. The sequence was obtained from a man aged 50 to 59 who received an inactivated influenza vaccine.

This CDR3 reads CSARVAGYTEAFF. The CDR3 DNA reads as TGCAGTGCTAGAGTGGCGGGGTACACTGAAGCTTTCTTT. The chain couples TRBV20-1 to TRBJ1-1; no clear D gene. Germline V gene data show CDR1 as DFQATT and CDR2 as SNEGSKA (reference sequence). The CDR3 is 13 amino acids. V lost 1 base and J 3 bases, leaving 9 bases between the germline ends.